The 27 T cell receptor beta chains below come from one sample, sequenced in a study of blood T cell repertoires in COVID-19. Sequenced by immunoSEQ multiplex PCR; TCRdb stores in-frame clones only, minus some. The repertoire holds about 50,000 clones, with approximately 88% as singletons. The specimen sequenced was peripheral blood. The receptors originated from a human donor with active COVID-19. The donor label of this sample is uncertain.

The CDR3 nucleotides read TGTGCCAGCTCACAAGAGGGACGGGGGAATGAAAAACTGTTTTTT. This encodes CASSQEGRGNEKLFF. The rearrangement joins TRBV18 to TRBJ1-4; the D gene is possibly TRBD1 (5 bases). V dropped 4 bases and J dropped 5 bases, with 14 bases sitting between them. The CDR3 is 15 residues long. CDR1 is KGHSH, CDR2 LQKENI, per germline.

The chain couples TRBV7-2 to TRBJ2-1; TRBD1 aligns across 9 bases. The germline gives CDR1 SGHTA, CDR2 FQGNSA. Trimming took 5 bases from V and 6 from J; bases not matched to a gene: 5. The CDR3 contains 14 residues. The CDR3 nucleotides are TGTGCCAGCAGCCCGCGGACAGGGGTCAATGAGCAGTTCTTC. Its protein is CASSPRTGVNEQFF.

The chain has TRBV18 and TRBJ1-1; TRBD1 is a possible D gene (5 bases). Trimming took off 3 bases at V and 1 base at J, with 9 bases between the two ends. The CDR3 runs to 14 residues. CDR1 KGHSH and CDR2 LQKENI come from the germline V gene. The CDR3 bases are TGTGCCAGCTCACCGAGACAGTCGAACACTGAAGCTTTCTTT. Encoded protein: CASSPRQSNTEAFF. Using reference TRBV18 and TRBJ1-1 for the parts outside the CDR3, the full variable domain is NAGVMQNPRHLVRRRGQEARLRCSPMKGHSHVYWYRQLPEEGLKFMVYLQKENIIDESGMPKERFSAEFPKEGPSILRIQQVVRGDSAAYFCASSPRQSNTEAFFGQGTRLTVV.

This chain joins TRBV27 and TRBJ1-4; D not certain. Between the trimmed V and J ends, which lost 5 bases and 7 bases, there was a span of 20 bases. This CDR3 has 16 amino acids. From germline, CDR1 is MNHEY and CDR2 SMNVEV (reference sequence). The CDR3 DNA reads TGTGCCAGCAGTCCACTGCGGTCACTGAGCTTTGAAAAACTGTTTTTT. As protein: CASSPLRSLSFEKLFF.

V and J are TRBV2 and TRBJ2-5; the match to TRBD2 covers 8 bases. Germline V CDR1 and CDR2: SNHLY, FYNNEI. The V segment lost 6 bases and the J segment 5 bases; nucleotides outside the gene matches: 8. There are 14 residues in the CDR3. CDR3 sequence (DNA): TGTGCCAGCAGCCCGGGGGGGGGACTGGAGACCCAGTACTTC. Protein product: CASSPGGGLETQYF.

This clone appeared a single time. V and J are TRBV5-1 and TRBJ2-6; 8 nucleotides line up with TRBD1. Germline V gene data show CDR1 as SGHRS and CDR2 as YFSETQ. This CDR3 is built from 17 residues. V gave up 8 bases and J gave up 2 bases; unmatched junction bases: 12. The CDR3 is CASATGGRGAGANVLTF. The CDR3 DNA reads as TGCGCCAGTGCTACAGGGGGACGGGGTGCTGGGGCCAACGTCCTGACTTTC.

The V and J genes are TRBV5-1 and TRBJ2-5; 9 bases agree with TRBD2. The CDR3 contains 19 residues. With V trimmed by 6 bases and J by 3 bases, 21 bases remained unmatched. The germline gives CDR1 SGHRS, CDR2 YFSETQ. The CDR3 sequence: CASMRLSGVAGGSKETQYF. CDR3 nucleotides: TGCGCCAGCATGAGGCTGTCGGGCGTGGCGGGGGGGTCTAAAGAGACCCAGTACTTC.

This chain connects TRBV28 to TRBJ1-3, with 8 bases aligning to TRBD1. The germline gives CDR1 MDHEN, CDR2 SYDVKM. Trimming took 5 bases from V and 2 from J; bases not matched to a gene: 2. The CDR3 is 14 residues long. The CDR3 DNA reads TGTGCCAGCAGTCCCAGGGGGCCTGGAAACACCATATATTTT. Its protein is CASSPRGPGNTIYF.

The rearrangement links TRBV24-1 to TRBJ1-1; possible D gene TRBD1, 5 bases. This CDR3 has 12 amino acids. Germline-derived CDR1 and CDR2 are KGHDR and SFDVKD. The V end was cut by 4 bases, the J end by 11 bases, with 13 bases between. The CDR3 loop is CATSDQAGGAFF. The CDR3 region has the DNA TGTGCCACCAGTGACCAGGCGGGGGGTGCTTTCTTT.

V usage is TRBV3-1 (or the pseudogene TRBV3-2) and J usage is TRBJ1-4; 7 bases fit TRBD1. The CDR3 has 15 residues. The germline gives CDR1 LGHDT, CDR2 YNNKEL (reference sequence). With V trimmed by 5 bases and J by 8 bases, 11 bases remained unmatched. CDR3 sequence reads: CASSVRQGKGEKLFF. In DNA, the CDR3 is TGTGCCAGCAGCGTCCGACAGGGAAAGGGGGAAAAACTGTTTTTT.

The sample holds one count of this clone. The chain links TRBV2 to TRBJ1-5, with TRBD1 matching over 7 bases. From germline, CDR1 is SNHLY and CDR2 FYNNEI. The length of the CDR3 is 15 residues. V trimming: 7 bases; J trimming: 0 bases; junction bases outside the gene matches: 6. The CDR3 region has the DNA TGTGCCAGCAAGGGACAGAGCGTTAGCAATCAGCCCCAGCATTTT. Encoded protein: CASKGQSVSNQPQHF.

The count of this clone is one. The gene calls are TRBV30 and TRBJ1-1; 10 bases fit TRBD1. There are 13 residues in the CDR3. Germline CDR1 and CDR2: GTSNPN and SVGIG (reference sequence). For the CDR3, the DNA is TGTGCTCAGATGAGGGACAGGGGCACTGAAGCTTTCTTT. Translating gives CAQMRDRGTEAFF.

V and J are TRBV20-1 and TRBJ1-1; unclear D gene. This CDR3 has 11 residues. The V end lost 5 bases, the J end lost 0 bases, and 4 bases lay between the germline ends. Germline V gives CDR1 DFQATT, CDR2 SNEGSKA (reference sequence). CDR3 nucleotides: TGCAGTGCTTTTATGAACACTGAAGCTTTCTTT. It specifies CSAFMNTEAFF.

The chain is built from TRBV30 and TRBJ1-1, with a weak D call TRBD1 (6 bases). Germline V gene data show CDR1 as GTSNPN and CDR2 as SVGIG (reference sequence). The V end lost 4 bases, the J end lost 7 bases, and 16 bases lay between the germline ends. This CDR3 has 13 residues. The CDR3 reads CAWKVAGVGEAFF. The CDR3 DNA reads TGTGCCTGGAAGGTGGCAGGGGTCGGTGAAGCTTTCTTT. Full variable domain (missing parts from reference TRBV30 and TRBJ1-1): SQTIHQWPATLVQPVGSPLSLECTVEGTSNPNLYWYRQAAGRGLQLLFYSVGIGQISSEVPQNLSASRPQDRQFILSSKKLLLSDSGFYLCAWKVAGVGEAFFGQGTRLTVV.

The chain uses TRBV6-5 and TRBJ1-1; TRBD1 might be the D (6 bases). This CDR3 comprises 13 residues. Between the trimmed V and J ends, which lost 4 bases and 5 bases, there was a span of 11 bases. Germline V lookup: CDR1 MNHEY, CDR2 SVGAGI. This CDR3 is CASSLQQGTEAFF. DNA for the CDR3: TGTGCCAGCAGTTTACAACAGGGTACTGAAGCTTTCTTT.

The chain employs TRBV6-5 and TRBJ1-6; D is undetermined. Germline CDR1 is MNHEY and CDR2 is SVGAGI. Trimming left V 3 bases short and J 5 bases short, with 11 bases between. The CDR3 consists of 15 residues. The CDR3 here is CASSYRGRNNSPLHF. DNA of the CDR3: TGTGCCAGCAGTTATCGGGGAAGGAATAATTCACCCCTCCACTTT.

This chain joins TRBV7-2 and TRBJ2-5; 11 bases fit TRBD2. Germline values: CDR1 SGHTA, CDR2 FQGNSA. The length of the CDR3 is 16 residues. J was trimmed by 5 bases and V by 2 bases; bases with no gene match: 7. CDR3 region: CASSLSIAGGRETQYF. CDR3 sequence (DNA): TGTGCCAGCAGCTTATCGATAGCGGGGGGGCGGGAGACCCAGTACTTC.

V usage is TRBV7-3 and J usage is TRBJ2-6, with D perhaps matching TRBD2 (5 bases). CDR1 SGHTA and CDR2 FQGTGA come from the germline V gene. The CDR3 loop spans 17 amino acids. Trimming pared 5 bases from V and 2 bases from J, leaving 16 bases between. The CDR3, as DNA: TGTGCCAGCAGCCCGGTGAGGGCAGTCGCTGGGGCCAACGTCCTGACTTTC. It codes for CASSPVRAVAGANVLTF.

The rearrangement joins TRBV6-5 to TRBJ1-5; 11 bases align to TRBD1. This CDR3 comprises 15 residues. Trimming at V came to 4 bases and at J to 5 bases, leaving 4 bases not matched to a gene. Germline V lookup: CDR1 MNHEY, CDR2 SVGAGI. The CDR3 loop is CASSSPGQGDQPQHF. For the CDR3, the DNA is TGTGCCAGCAGTTCGCCGGGACAGGGGGATCAGCCCCAGCATTTT.

This chain's CDR3 is CASSKSGLAVNEQFF. CDR3 in DNA: TGTGCCAGCAGCAAATCCGGACTAGCGGTCAATGAGCAGTTCTTC. The chain is built from TRBV11-3 and TRBJ2-1; 10 nucleotides align to TRBD2. The CDR3 runs 15 residues. V shed 5 bases and J 6 bases; nucleotides not matched to a gene: 7. Germline V gene sequence: CDR1 SGHNT, CDR2 YENEEA.

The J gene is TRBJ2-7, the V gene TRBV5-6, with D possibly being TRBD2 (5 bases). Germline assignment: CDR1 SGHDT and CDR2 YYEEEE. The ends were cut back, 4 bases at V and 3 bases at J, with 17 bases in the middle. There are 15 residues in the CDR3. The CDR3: CASSQNGILHYEQYF. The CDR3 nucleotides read TGTGCCAGCAGCCAGAACGGGATCCTTCACTACGAGCAGTACTTC.

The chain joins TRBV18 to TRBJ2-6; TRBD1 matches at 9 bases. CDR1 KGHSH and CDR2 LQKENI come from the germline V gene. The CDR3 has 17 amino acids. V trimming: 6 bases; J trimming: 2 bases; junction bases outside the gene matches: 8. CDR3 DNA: TGTGCCAGCTCTCCCTTCGGACAGGGGACTGGGGCCAACGTCCTGACTTTC. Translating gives CASSPFGQGTGANVLTF.

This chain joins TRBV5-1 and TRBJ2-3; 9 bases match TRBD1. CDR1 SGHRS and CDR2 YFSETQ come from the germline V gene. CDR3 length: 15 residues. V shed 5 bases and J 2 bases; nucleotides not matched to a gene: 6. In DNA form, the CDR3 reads TGCGCCAGCAGGCGTAGGACAGGGGTCACAGATACGCAGTATTTT. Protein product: CASRRRTGVTDTQYF.

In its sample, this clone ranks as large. The CDR3 DNA sequence: TGTGCCACCAGCCCCCAGGGAGGGGCGCTGGGAAACACCATATATTTT. As protein: CATSPQGGALGNTIYF. This chain links TRBV15 with TRBJ1-3; a possible D gene is TRBD1 (5 bases). The V gene lost 5 bases and the J gene lost 4 bases, with 18 bases spanning the gap. CDR1 is LNHNV, CDR2 YYDKDF, per germline (reference sequence). CDR3 size: 16 residues.

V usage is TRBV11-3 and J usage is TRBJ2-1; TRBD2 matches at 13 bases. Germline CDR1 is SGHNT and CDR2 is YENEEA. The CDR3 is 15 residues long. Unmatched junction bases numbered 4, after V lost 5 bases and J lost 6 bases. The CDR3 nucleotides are TGTGCCAGCAGCACGCGGACTAGCGGGAGCAATGAGCAGTTCTTC. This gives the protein CASSTRTSGSNEQFF.

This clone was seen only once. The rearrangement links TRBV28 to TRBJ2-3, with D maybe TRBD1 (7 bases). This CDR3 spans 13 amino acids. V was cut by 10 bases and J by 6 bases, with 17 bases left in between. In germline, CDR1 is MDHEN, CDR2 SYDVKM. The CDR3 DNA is TGTGCCACCCGAGGAGGGGGCGCGGATACGCAGTATTTT. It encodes CATRGGGADTQYF.

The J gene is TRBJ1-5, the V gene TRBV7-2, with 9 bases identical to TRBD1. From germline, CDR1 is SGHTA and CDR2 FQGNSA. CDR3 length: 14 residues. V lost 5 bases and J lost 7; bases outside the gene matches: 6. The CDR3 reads CASSTDRGGQPQHF. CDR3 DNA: TGTGCCAGCAGCACGGACAGGGGAGGCCAGCCCCAGCATTTT.